The 9 T cell receptor beta chains listed next were all sequenced from one sample in a study of immune evolution from preneoplasia to lung adenocarcinoma. TCRdb's copy holds only in-frame clones and misses some; the assay was immunoSEQ multiplex PCR. The sample comprises about 2,500 clones, about four fifths of which are singletons, and over 8% rests with the top ten. The sequenced sample was FFPE adjacent normal lung tissue. Every receptor here comes from a person aged 60 to 85 with lung adenocarcinoma.

The chain carries TRBV28 and TRBJ1-2; a possible D gene is TRBD1 (5 bases). This CDR3 has 15 residues. The germline V gene has CDR1 MDHEN and CDR2 SYDVKM. Trimming took 3 bases from V and 0 from J, leaving 11 bases between them. In DNA, the CDR3 is TGTGCCAGCAGTTTTCCAGGGTTGGCTAACTATGGCTACACCTTC. Its translation is CASSFPGLANYGYTF.

This clone was counted only a few times. The chain combines TRBV5-6 with TRBJ1-3; D ambiguous. CDR1 SGHDT and CDR2 YYEEEE come from the germline V gene. The CDR3 is 13 residues long. V shed 7 bases and J shed 0 bases, with 8 bases lying between them. The CDR3 DNA reads TGTGCCAGCGGACTGGGCTCTGGAAACACCATATATTTT. Residues: CASGLGSGNTIYF. Drawing the rest from reference TRBV5-6 and TRBJ1-3, the complete variable domain is DAGVTQSPTHLIKTRGQQVTLRCSPKSGHDTVSWYQQALGQGPQFIFQYYEEEERQRGNFPDRFSGHQFPNYSSELNVNALLLGDSALYLCASGLGSGNTIYFGEGSWLTVV.

Within the sample, this clone is large (0.1 to 1%). This chain connects TRBV28 to TRBJ1-6; 7 nucleotides match TRBD1. The CDR3 covers 15 residues. Germline trimming cut 5 bases from V and 8 bases from J; bases unmatched to any gene: 9. CDR1 and CDR2 (germline): MDHEN, SYDVKM. CDR3 DNA: TGTGCCAGCAGTCCAGGGCAGGGGGTGGATTCACCCCTCCACTTT. It codes for CASSPGQGVDSPLHF.

The CDR3 region has the DNA TGTGCCAGCAGTGTGCGGACGGCTCCTCACAATCAGCCCCAGCATTTT. Its protein is CASSVRTAPHNQPQHF. The chain has TRBV28 and TRBJ1-5, with D uncertain. The CDR3 extends over 16 amino acids. Germline CDR1 reads MDHEN; CDR2 reads SYDVKM. V lost 5 bases and J 3 bases, leaving 17 bases between the germline ends.

This clone was recorded a few times. V and J are TRBV4-2 and TRBJ2-3, with D uncertain. With 4 bases removed from V and 0 bases from J, the gap between germline ends came to 11 bases. The CDR3 contains 15 residues. The germline gives CDR1 LGHNA, CDR2 YNFKEQ. The CDR3 loop reads CASSPTLVSTDTQYF. The DNA of the CDR3 is TGTGCCAGCAGCCCCACCTTGGTTAGCACAGATACGCAGTATTTT.

This clone showed up just a few times. The chain combines TRBV27 with TRBJ1-1; TRBD1 is a possible D gene (5 bases). This CDR3 is 14 amino acids long. The germline V gene encodes CDR1 MNHEY and CDR2 SMNVEV (reference sequence). Trimming took 4 bases from V and 0 from J, leaving 9 bases between them. The CDR3 DNA is TGTGCCAGCAGTTCGGGACCTATGAACACTGAAGCTTTCTTT. Protein sequence: CASSSGPMNTEAFF.

This chain joins TRBV6-5 and TRBJ1-2, with 8 bases fitting TRBD1. Per the germline V gene, CDR1 is MNHEY and CDR2 is SVGAGI. The J segment lost 8 bases and the V segment lost 2 bases, leaving 7 bases of the junction unmatched. The CDR3 spans 14 residues. For the CDR3, the DNA is TGTGCCAGCAGTTACACAAGGACAGGGTTGGGCTACACCTTC. Encoded protein: CASSYTRTGLGYTF.

The chain uses TRBV21-1 and TRBJ2-7; the table names TRBD1, a call not compared with the DNA. TRBV21-1 is reported as a pseudogene. This CDR3 is built from 13 residues. Written as DNA, the CDR3 is TGTGCCAGCAGGGTTTCAGGGGAACACGAGCAGTACTTC. Translation: CASRVSGEHEQYF.

This clone is judged large (0.1 to 1%). The CDR3 nucleotides read TGTGCCAGCAGTGTGCACGGGAGGGCGGCAGATACGCAGTATTTT. Encoded protein: CASSVHGRAADTQYF. J is TRBJ2-3 and V is TRBV2; 8 bases are shared with TRBD2. Per the germline V gene, CDR1 is SNHLY and CDR2 is FYNNEI. Losses at the gene ends were 4 bases for V and 4 bases for J; bases not matched to a gene: 7. The CDR3 length is 15 residues.